Below, one T cell receptor (beta chain) is given with its context. Patients who underwent sequencing had shown CD8+CD57+ cell expansion by flow cytometry. The data belong to a study of CD8+CD57+ T cells in acquired aplastic anemia. Overall study: Sorted CD4+ and CD8+ cells gave a mean 3.2 ug DNA, range roughly 0.18 to 30 ug.

The use of genomic DNA as template underpinned the TCR beta VDJ and CDR3 profiling. A single record per CDR3 protein comes from TCRdb applying MiXCR to the reads. The table lists 100,000 to 150,000 distinct CDR3 sequences, about 40% of them singletons. From germline, CDR1 is MNHNS and CDR2 SASEGT. Trimming removed 6 bases from V and 2 bases from J, with 9 bases in between. This CDR3 contains 13 residues. The TCR was taken from a human donor with aplastic anemia. The chain has TRBV6-1 and TRBJ2-3; a possible D gene is TRBD2 (5 bases). The material sequenced was sorted CD4+, CD8+, or CD8+CD57+ T cells (not recorded which) from PBMCs. The CDR3 DNA sequence: TGTGCCAGCAGCGGGGAATACACAGATACGCAGTATTTT. It encodes CASSGEYTDTQYF.